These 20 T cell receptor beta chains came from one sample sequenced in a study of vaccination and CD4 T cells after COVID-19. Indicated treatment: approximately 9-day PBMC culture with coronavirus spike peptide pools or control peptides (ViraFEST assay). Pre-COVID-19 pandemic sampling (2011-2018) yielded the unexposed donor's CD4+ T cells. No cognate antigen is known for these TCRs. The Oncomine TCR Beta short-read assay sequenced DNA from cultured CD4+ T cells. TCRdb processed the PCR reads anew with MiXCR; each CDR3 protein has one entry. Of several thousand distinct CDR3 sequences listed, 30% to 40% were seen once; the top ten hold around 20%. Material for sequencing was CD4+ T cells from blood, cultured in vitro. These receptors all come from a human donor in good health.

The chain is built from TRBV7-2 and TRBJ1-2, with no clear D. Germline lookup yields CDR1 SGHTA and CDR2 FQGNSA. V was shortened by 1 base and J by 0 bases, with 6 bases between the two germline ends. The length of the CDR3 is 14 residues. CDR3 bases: TGTGCCAGCAGCTTAGTGCAGACTAACTATGGCTACACCTTC. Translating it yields CASSLVQTNYGYTF.

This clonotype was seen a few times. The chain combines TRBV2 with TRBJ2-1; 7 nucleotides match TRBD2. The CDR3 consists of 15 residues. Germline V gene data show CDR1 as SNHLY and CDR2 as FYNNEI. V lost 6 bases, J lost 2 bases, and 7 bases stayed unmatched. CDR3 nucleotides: TGTGCCAGCAGCGCAGTCGGGACTACCTACAATGAGCAGTTCTTC. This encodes CASSAVGTTYNEQFF.

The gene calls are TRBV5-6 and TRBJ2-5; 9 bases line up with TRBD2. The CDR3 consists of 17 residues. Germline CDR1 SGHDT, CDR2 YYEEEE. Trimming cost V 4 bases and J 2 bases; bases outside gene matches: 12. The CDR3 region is CASSLRRLADFQETQYF. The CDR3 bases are TGTGCCAGCAGCCTGAGGCGACTAGCGGACTTTCAAGAGACCCAGTACTTC.

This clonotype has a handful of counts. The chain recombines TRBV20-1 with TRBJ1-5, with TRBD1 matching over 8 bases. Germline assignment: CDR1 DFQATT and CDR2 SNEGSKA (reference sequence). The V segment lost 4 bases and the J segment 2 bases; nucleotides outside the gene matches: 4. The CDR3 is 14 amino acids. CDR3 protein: CSAKRGQGNQPQHF. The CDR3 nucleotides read TGCAGTGCTAAGCGGGGACAGGGCAATCAGCCCCAGCATTTT.

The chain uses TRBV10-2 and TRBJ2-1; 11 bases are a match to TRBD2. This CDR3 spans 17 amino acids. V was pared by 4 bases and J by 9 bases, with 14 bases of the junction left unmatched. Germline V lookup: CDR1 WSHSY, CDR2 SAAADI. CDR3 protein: CASSAMGLADRSREQFF. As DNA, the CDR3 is TGCGCCAGCAGTGCAATGGGACTAGCGGATCGGAGTCGTGAGCAGTTCTTC.

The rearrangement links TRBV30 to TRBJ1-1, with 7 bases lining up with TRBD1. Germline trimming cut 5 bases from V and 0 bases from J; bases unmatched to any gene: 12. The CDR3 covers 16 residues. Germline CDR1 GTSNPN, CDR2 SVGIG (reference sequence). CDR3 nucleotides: TGTGCCTGGTCCCCGGGACAGCTTATAATGAACACTGAAGCTTTCTTT. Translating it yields CAWSPGQLIMNTEAFF.

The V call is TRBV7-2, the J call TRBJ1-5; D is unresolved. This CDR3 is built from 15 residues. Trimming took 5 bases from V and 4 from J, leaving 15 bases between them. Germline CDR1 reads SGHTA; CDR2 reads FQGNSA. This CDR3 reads CASSVRGMVNQPQHF. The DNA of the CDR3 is TGTGCCAGCAGCGTTAGAGGGATGGTGAATCAGCCCCAGCATTTT.

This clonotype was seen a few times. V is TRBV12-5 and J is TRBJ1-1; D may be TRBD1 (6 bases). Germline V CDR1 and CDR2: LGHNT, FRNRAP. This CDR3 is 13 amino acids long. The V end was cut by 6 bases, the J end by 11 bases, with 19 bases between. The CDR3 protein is CASGRTWTARAFF. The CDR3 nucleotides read TGTGCTAGTGGCCGGACCTGGACAGCGAGGGCTTTCTTT.

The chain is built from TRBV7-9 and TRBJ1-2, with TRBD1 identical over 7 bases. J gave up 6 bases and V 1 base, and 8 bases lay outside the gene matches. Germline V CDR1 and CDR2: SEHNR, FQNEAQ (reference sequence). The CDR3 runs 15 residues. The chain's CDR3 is CASSLGQGRRDGYTF. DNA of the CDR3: TGTGCCAGCAGCTTAGGACAGGGAAGAAGGGATGGCTACACCTTC.

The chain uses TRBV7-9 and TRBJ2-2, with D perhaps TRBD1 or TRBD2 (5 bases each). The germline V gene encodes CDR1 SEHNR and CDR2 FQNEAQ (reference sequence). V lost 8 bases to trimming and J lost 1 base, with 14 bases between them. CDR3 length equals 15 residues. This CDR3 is CASFYEGLNTGELFF. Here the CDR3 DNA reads TGTGCCAGCTTCTATGAGGGGCTGAACACCGGGGAGCTGTTTTTT.

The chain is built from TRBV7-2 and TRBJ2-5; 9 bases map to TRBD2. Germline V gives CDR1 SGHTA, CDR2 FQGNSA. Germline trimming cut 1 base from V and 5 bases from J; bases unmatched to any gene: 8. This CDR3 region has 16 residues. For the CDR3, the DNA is TGTGCCAGCAGCTTAGTGCCAGCGGGGGGTCGGGAGACCCAGTACTTC. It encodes CASSLVPAGGRETQYF.

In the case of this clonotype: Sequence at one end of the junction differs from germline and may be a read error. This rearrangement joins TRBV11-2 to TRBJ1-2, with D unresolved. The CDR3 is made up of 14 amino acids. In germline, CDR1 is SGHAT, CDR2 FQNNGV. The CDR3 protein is CTSSLESGNRGYTF. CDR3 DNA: TGTACCAGCAGCTTAGAATCGGGGAATCGAGGCTACACCTTC.

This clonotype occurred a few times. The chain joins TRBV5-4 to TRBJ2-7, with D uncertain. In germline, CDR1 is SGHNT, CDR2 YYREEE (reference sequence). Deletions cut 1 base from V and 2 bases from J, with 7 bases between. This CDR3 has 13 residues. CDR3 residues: CASSLRNTYEQYF. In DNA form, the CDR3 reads TGTGCCAGCAGCTTGCGGAATACCTACGAGCAGTACTTC.

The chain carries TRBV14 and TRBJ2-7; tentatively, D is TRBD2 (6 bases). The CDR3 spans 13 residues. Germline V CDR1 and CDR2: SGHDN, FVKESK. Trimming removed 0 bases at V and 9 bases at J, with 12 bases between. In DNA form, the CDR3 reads TGTGCCAGCAGCCAAGATCGGGGAGGCCTGCAGTACTTC. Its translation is CASSQDRGGLQYF.

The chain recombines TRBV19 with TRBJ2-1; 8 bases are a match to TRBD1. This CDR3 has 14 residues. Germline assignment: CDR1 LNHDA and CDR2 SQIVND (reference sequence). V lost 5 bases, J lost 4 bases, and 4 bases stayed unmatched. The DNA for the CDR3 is TGTGCCAGTAGTGCGGACAGGGTATACAATGAGCAGTTCTTC. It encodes CASSADRVYNEQFF.

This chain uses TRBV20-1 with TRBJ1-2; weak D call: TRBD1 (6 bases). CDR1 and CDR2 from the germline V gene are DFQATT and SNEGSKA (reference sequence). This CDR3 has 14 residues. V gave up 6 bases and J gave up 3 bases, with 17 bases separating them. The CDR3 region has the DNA TGCAGTGCACATACCGGGGGGCAGGACTATGGCTACACCTTC. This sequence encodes CSAHTGGQDYGYTF.

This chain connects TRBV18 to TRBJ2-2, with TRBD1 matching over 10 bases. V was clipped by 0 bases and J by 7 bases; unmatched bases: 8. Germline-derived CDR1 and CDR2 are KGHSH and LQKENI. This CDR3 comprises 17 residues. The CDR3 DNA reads TGTGCCAGCTCACCACCAACGACAGGGGGCTTTGTCGGGGAGCTGTTTTTT. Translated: CASSPPTTGGFVGELFF.

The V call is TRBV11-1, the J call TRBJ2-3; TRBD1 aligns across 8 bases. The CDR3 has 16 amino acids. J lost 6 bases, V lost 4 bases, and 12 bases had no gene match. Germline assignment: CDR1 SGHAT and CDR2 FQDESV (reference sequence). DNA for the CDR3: TGTGCCAGCAGCTCCATCGTCCAGGGGGCGTCGGATACGCAGTATTTT. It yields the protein CASSSIVQGASDTQYF.

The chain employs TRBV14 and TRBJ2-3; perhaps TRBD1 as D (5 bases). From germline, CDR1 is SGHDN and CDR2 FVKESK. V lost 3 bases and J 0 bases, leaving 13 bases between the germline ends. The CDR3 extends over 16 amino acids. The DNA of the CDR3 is TGTGCCAGCAGCCATTTAGTGGGGCCAAGCACAGATACGCAGTATTTT. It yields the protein CASSHLVGPSTDTQYF.

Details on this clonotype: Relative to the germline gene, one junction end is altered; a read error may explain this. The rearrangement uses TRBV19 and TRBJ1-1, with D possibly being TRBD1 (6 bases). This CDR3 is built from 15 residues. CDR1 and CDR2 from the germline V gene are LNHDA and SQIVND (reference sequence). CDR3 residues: CASSQGRTANTEASF. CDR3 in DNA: TGTGCCAGTAGTCAAGGTCGGACAGCGAACACTGAAGCTTCCTTT.